Below, 22 T cell receptor beta chains from the same sample are listed, as sequenced in a study of T cell responses to AZD1222 COVID-19 vaccine. Some clones are missing from TCRdb's copy, which holds only in-frame ones; the method was immunoSEQ multiplex PCR. The table records roughly 82,000 clones, around 84% of them present only once. The sample consisted of peripheral blood, taken on day 0 of AZD1222 vaccination. The receptors stem from an adult in good health.

The chain is built from TRBV30 and TRBJ1-2; a weak D match, TRBD1 (6 bases). This CDR3 comprises 13 residues. The V and J ends lost 4 bases and 2 bases respectively, with 11 bases between them. Germline V CDR1 and CDR2: GTSNPN, SVGIG (reference sequence). The chain's CDR3 is CAWKRGANYGYTF. CDR3 coding DNA: TGTGCCTGGAAAAGGGGGGCAAACTATGGCTACACCTTC.

This clone was counted at least ten times. The chain uses TRBV9 and TRBJ2-3; tentative D call: TRBD1 (5 bases). Between the trimmed V and J ends, which lost 3 bases and 6 bases, there was a span of 11 bases. CDR3 length: 13 residues. Germline V gene lookup returns CDR1 SGDLS and CDR2 YYNGEE. CDR3: CASSEGLGDTQYF. In DNA, the CDR3 is TGTGCCAGCAGCGAGGGGTTGGGGGATACGCAGTATTTT.

The rearrangement links TRBV21-1 to TRBJ1-5. TRBV21-1 is annotated as a pseudogene. There are 19 residues in the CDR3. CDR3 sequence reads: CASSSKGQGPSSGNQPQHF. The CDR3 DNA is TGTGCCAGCAGCAGCAAGGGGCAGGGCCCGTCAAGCGGGAATCAGCCCCAGCATTTT.

The V and J genes are TRBV6-5 and TRBJ2-2; D remains unclear. V was pared by 6 bases and J by 11 bases, with 13 bases between. CDR1 MNHEY and CDR2 SVGAGI come from the germline V gene. CDR3 length: 12 amino acids. The CDR3 region has the DNA TGTGCCAGCAGGTTGGGGATTAGAGAGCTGTTTTTT. It is translated as CASRLGIRELFF.

This sequence joins TRBV6-5 and TRBJ1-1; no definite D call. The CDR3 is 14 amino acids. Trimming removed 6 bases from V and 4 bases from J, with 15 bases in between. Per germline, CDR1 MNHEY and CDR2 SVGAGI. CDR3 DNA sequence: TGTGCCAGCAGCTCGAGGGTGGCGGGCACTGAAGCTTTCTTT. Its protein product is CASSSRVAGTEAFF.

V usage is TRBV3-1 (or the pseudogene TRBV3-2) and J usage is TRBJ1-1; the D gene is possibly TRBD1 (6 bases). Trimming stripped 8 bases from V and 11 bases from J, with 18 bases between. The CDR3 has 12 residues. CDR1 LGHDT and CDR2 YNNKEL come from the germline V gene (reference sequence). In nucleotides, the CDR3 is TGTGCCAGCGGAACAGGGAGGAGATGGGCTTTCTTT. Translated: CASGTGRRWAFF.

This rearrangement joins TRBV6-5 to TRBJ1-6, with 11 bases fitting TRBD1. Trimming cost V 1 base and J 12 bases; bases outside gene matches: 8. The CDR3 spans 16 residues. Germline CDR1 and CDR2: MNHEY and SVGAGI. The CDR3 loop reads CASSYLPGTGGGPLHF. The CDR3 DNA is TGTGCCAGCAGTTACTTACCAGGGACAGGGGGGGGACCCCTCCACTTT.

V gene TRBV6-6 combines with J gene TRBJ1-6; 7 bases map to TRBD1. Germline CDR1 MNHNY, CDR2 SVGAGI (reference sequence). Germline trimming cut 5 bases from V and 7 bases from J; bases unmatched to any gene: 23. The CDR3 loop spans 20 amino acids. CDR3 loop: CASSPKTPRRTGVSNSPLHF. The CDR3 DNA sequence: TGTGCCAGCAGTCCGAAAACCCCCCGGAGAACAGGGGTATCCAATTCACCCCTCCACTTT.

The chain joins TRBV7-9 to TRBJ2-5; no firm D call. Germline V lookup: CDR1 SEHNR, CDR2 FQNEAQ (reference sequence). This CDR3 contains 13 residues. V lost 3 bases and J lost 1, with 6 bases in between. The CDR3 spells CASSFLPQETQYF. The CDR3 DNA reads as TGTGCCAGCAGCTTCTTGCCCCAAGAGACCCAGTACTTC.

In this sample, this clone turned up once. The rearrangement links TRBV5-1 to TRBJ1-2; no clear D gene. Germline V lookup: CDR1 SGHRS, CDR2 YFSETQ. The V end lost 0 bases, the J end lost 3 bases, and 6 bases lay between the germline ends. This CDR3 contains 13 residues. The CDR3 spells CASSLALDYGYTF. The CDR3 DNA follows: TGCGCCAGCAGCTTGGCCCTTGACTATGGCTACACCTTC.

The chain has TRBV21-1 and TRBJ1-2; the table calls TRBD1, which could not be checked here. TRBV21-1 is noted as a pseudogene. The length of the CDR3 is 14 residues. The CDR3 DNA reads TGTGCCAGCAGCAAAGGGGGACAGCCCTATGGCTACACCTTC. It codes for CASSKGGQPYGYTF.

The gene calls are TRBV5-1 and TRBJ2-7; TRBD2 matches 7 bases. The CDR3 is 15 residues long. J gave up 2 bases and V 5 bases, and 10 bases lay outside the gene matches. Germline CDR1 and CDR2: SGHRS and YFSETQ. The CDR3 DNA reads as TGCGCCAGCAGACCTGCTAGCGGAGAAGCCTACGAGCAGTACTTC. Translating it yields CASRPASGEAYEQYF.

The gene calls are TRBV4-3 and TRBJ1-2; no firm D call. The CDR3 spans 16 residues. Germline CDR1 and CDR2: LGHNA and YSLEER. Trimming removed 0 bases from V and 4 bases from J, with 15 bases in between. The CDR3 protein is CASSQDRPGKAYGYTF. The CDR3, as DNA: TGCGCCAGCAGCCAAGATCGACCGGGGAAGGCCTATGGCTACACCTTC.

V and J are TRBV28 and TRBJ2-3; D is possibly TRBD2 (5 bases). CDR1 is MDHEN, CDR2 SYDVKM, per germline. Trimming took 6 bases from V and 1 from J, leaving 17 bases between them. This CDR3 has 16 residues. The CDR3 loop reads CASSPPRGQRTDTQYF. In DNA form, the CDR3 reads TGTGCCAGCAGCCCTCCACGGGGTCAGCGCACAGATACGCAGTATTTT.

The count of this clone is one. The chain has TRBV13 and TRBJ1-5, with a weak D call TRBD1 (6 bases). Germline loops: CDR1 PRHDT, CDR2 FYEKMQ (reference sequence). The germline V and J ends were trimmed by 2 bases and 2 bases, with 10 bases remaining between them. The CDR3 runs to 15 residues. CDR3 bases: TGTGCCAGCAGCTTATCGGGGGCCGGCAATCAGCCCCAGCATTTT. Its protein is CASSLSGAGNQPQHF.

The chain links TRBV4-3 to TRBJ2-7; 15 nucleotides line up with TRBD2. Trimming removed 3 bases from V and 3 bases from J; junction bases left unmatched: 12. This CDR3 is 19 amino acids long. Germline lookup yields CDR1 LGHNA and CDR2 YSLEER. DNA of the CDR3: TGCGCCAGCAGCCAGGACTGGACTAGCGGGGGGGCAATCCTCTACGAGCAGTACTTC. It is translated as CASSQDWTSGGAILYEQYF.

The chain couples TRBV14 to TRBJ1-2; 7 nucleotides match TRBD1. V lost 0 bases to trimming and J lost 2 bases; unmatched junction nucleotides: 15. The CDR3 has 19 residues. Germline lookup yields CDR1 SGHDN and CDR2 FVKESK. The CDR3, as DNA: TGTGCCAGCAGCCAAGATTACCCCTCGCTTAGGGGGCGGAACTATGGCTACACCTTC. Translated: CASSQDYPSLRGRNYGYTF.

The chain has TRBV10-3 and TRBJ1-2; D not resolved. Trimming removed 0 bases from V and 4 bases from J, with 21 bases in between. The V gene's germline CDR1 is ENHRY and CDR2 SYGVKD. There are 18 residues in the CDR3. The CDR3 loop is CAISESTFSEGGSYGYTF. As DNA, the CDR3 is TGTGCCATCAGTGAGTCTACGTTTTCTGAGGGCGGGAGCTATGGCTACACCTTC.

In this sample, this clone turned up a few times. The CDR3 region has the DNA TGTGCCACCAGTGACCCCGGGACAGGGGGCCAAGAGACCCAGTACTTC. Protein: CATSDPGTGGQETQYF. The rearrangement uses TRBV24-1 and TRBJ2-5, with 11 bases lining up with TRBD1. Germline V gives CDR1 KGHDR, CDR2 SFDVKD. Trimming removed 4 bases from V and 1 base from J; junction bases left unmatched: 4. The CDR3 contains 16 residues.

The CDR3 nucleotides read TGTGCCAGCAGCACCCGGACAGGTGAAGCTTTCTTT. This codes for CASSTRTGEAFF. V is TRBV7-9 and J is TRBJ1-1; 7 bases fit TRBD1. The V gene's germline CDR1 is SEHNR and CDR2 FQNEAQ (reference sequence). The V gene end was trimmed by 5 bases and the J gene end by 7 bases; junction bases not matched to a gene: 4. CDR3 size: 12 residues.

The V call is TRBV19, the J call TRBJ1-2; 7 positions agree with TRBD1. The CDR3 is made up of 13 amino acids. Germline lookup yields CDR1 LNHDA and CDR2 SQIVND (reference sequence). V lost 8 bases to trimming and J lost 8 bases; unmatched junction nucleotides: 11. The CDR3 bases are TGTGCCAGTGCCATACAGGGGTTGCGCGGCTACACCTTC. Translating it yields CASAIQGLRGYTF.

In its sample, this clone was seen once. The chain uses TRBV4-1 and TRBJ2-1; TRBD2 matches at 10 bases. V shed 6 bases, J shed 4 bases, and the junction held 3 bases outside the gene matches. CDR1 and CDR2 from the germline V gene are MGHRA and YSYEKL. The CDR3 has 14 amino acids. This chain's CDR3 is CASSTSGVYNEQFF. CDR3 bases: TGCGCCAGCAGTACTAGCGGGGTATACAATGAGCAGTTCTTC.